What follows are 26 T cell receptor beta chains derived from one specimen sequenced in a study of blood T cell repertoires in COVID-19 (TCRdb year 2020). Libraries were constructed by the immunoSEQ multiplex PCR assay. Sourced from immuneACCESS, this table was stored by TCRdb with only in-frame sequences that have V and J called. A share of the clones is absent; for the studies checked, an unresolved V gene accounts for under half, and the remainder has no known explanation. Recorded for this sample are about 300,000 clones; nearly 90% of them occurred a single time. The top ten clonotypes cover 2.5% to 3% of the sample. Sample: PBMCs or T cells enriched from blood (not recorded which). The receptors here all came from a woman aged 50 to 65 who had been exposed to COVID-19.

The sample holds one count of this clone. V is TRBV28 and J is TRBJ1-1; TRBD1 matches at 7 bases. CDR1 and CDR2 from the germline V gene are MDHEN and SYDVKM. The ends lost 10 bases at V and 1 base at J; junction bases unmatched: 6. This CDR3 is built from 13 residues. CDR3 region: CAIRGTANTEAFF. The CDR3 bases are TGTGCCATCCGCGGGACAGCGAACACTGAAGCTTTCTTT. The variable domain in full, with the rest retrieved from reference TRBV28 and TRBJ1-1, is DVKVTQSSRYLVKRTGEKVFLECVQDMDHENMFWYRQDPGLGLRLIYFSYDVKMKEKGDIPEGYSVSREKKERFSLILESASTNQTSMYLCAIRGTANTEAFFGQGTRLTVV.

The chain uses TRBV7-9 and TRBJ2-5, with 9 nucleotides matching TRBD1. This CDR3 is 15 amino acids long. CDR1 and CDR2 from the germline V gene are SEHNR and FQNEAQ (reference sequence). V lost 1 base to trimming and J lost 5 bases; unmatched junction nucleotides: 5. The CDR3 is CASSLEAGQGETQYF. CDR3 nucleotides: TGTGCCAGCAGCTTAGAAGCTGGACAGGGGGAGACCCAGTACTTC.

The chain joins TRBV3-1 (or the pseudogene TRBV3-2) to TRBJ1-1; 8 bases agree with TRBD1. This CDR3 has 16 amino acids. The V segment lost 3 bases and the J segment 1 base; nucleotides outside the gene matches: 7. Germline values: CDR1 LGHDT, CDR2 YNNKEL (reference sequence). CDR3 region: CASSQRGRGPNTEAFF. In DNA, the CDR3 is TGTGCCAGCAGCCAGCGTGGCAGGGGGCCGAACACTGAAGCTTTCTTT.

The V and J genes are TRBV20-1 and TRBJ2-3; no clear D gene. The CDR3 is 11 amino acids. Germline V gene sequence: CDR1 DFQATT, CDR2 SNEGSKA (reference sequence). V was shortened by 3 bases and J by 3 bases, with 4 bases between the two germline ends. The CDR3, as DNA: TGCAGTGCTAGCCGGACAGATACGCAGTATTTT. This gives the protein CSASRTDTQYF.

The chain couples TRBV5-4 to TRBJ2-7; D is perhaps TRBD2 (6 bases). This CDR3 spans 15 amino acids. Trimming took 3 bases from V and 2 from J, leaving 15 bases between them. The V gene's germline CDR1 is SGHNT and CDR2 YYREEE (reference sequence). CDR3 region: CASSSLGGAPYEQYF. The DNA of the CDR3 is TGTGCCAGCAGCTCGCTAGGAGGGGCTCCCTACGAGCAGTACTTC.

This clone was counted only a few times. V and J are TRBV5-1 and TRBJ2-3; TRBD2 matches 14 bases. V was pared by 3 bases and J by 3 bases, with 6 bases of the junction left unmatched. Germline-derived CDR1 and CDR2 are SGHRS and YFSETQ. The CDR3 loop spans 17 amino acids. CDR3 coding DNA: TGCGCCAGCAGCTCGGGACTAGCGGGGGCCTCAACAGATACGCAGTATTTT. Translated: CASSSGLAGASTDTQYF. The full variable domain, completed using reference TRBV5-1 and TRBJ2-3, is KAGVTQTPRYLIKTRGQQVTLSCSPISGHRSVSWYQQTPGQGLQFLFEYFSETQRNKGNFPGRFSGRQFSNSRSEMNVSTLELGDSALYLCASSSGLAGASTDTQYFGPGTRLTVL.

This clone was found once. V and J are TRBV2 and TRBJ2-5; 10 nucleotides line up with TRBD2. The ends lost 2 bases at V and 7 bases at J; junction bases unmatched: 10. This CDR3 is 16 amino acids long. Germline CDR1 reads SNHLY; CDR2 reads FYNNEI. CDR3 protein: CASSEWASGGRGTQYF. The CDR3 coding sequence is TGTGCCAGCAGTGAATGGGCTAGCGGGGGACGGGGGACCCAGTACTTC.

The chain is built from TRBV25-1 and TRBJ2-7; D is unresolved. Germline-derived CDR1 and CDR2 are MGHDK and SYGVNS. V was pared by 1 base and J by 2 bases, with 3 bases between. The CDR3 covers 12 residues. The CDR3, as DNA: TGTGCCAGCAGTGAATTCGCCTACGAGCAGTACTTC. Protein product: CASSEFAYEQYF.

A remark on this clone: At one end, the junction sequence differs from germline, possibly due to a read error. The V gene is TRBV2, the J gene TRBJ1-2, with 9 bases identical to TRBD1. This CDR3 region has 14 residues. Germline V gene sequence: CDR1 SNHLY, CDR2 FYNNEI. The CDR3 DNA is TGTGCCAGCAGGGAAGACAGGGGGAACTATGGCTACACCTTC. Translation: CASREDRGNYGYTF.

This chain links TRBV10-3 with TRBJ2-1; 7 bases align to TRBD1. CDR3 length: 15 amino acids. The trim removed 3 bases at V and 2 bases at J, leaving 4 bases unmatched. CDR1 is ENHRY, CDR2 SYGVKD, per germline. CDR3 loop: CAISERGGAYNEQFF. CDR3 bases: TGTGCCATCAGTGAACGAGGGGGCGCCTACAATGAGCAGTTCTTC.

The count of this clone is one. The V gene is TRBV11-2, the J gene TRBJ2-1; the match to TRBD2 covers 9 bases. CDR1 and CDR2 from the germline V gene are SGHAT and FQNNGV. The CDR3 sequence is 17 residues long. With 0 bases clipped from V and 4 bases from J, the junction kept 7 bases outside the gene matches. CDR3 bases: TGTGCCAGCAGCTTAGAAGGCGTAGCGGGGGCGTACAATGAGCAGTTCTTC. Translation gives CASSLEGVAGAYNEQFF.

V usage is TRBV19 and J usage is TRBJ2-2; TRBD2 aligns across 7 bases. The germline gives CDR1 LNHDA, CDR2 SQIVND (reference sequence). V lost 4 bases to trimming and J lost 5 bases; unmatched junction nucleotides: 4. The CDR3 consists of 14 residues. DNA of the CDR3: TGTGCCAGTAGTAGCGGGGGTACTACCGGGGAGCTGTTTTTT. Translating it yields CASSSGGTTGELFF.

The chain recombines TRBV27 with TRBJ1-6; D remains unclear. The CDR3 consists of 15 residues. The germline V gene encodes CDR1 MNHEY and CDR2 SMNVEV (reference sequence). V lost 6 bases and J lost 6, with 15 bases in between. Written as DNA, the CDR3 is TGTGCCAGCAGAAAAGCGGGGATCGTTAATTCACCCCTCCACTTT. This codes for CASRKAGIVNSPLHF.

CDR3 nucleotide sequence: TGTGCCGCAATGGACAGCCGCCAAGAGACCCAGTACTTC. It codes for CAAMDSRQETQYF. The V and J genes are TRBV28 and TRBJ2-5, with D maybe TRBD1 (6 bases). The V end lost 11 bases, the J end lost 1 base, and 14 bases lay between the germline ends. Germline V gene sequence: CDR1 MDHEN, CDR2 SYDVKM. The CDR3 extends over 13 amino acids.

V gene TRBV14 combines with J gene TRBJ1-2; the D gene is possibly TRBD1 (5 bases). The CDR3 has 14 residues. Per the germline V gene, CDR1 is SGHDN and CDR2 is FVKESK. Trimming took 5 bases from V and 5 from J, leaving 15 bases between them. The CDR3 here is CASSFDDSLYGYTF. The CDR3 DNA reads TGTGCCAGCAGCTTCGACGACAGTCTATATGGCTACACCTTC.

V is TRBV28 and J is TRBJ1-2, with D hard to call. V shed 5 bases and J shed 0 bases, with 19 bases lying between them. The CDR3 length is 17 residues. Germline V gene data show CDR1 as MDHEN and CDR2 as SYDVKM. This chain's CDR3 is CASSQPQLSVANYGYTF. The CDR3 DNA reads TGTGCCAGCAGTCAACCTCAACTATCAGTGGCTAACTATGGCTACACCTTC.

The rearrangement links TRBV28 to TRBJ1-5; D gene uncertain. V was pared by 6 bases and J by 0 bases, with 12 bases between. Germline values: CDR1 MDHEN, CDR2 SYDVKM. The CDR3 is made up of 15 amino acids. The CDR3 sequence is CASSSNIFSNQPQHF. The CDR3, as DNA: TGTGCCAGCAGCTCCAACATATTTAGCAATCAGCCCCAGCATTTT.

The DNA of the CDR3 is TGTGCCATAGGACAGGCGAGCTCCTACGAGCAGTACTTC. It encodes CAIGQASSYEQYF. The chain has TRBV10-3 and TRBJ2-7; 7 bases are a match to TRBD1. CDR1 is ENHRY, CDR2 SYGVKD, per germline. The junction had 5 bases not matched to a gene; V was cut back by 9 bases and J by 0 bases. The CDR3 extends over 13 amino acids.

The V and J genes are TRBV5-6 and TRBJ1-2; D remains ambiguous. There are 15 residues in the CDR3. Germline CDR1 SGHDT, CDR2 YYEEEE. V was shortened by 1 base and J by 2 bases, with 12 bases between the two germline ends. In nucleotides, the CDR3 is TGTGCCAGCAGCTTGTTTCGCGGCGGGAACTATGGCTACACCTTC. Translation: CASSLFRGGNYGYTF.

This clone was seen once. This chain's CDR3 is CASRPDRAYTGELFF. The CDR3 DNA is TGTGCCAGCAGACCCGACAGGGCGTACACCGGGGAGCTGTTTTTT. The V gene is TRBV6-5, the J gene TRBJ2-2, with 7 nucleotides matching TRBD1. This CDR3 has 15 residues. Losses at the gene ends were 6 bases for V and 3 bases for J; bases not matched to a gene: 7. Per the germline V gene, CDR1 is MNHEY and CDR2 is SVGAGI.

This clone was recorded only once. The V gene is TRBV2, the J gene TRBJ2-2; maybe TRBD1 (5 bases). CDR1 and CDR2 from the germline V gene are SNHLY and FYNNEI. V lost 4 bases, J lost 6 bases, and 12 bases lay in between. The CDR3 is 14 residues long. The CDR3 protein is CASSVRQGPGELFF. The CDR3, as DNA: TGTGCCAGCAGTGTTAGGCAGGGTCCCGGGGAGCTGTTTTTT.

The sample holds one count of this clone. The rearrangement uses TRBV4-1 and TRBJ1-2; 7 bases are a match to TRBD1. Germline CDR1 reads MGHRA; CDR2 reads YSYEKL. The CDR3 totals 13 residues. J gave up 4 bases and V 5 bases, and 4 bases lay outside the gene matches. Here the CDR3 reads CASSNTGVYGYTF. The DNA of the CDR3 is TGCGCCAGCAGCAACACAGGGGTCTATGGCTACACCTTC.

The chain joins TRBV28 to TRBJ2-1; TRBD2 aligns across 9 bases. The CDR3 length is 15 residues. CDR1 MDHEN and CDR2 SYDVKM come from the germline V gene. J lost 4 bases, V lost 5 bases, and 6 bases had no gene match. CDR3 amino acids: CASSPLAGLYNEQFF. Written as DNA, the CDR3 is TGTGCCAGCAGTCCGCTAGCGGGGCTTTACAATGAGCAGTTCTTC.

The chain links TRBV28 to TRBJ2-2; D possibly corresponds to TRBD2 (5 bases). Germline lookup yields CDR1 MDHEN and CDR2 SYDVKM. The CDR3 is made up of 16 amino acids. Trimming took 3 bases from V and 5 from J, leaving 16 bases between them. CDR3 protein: CASSLILGTGTGELFF. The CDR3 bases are TGTGCCAGCAGTTTGATTCTCGGCACGGGAACCGGGGAGCTGTTTTTT.

Here the CDR3 DNA reads TGTGCCAGCAGTCAATCGTTCTATAGCACAGATACGCAGTATTTT. This sequence encodes CASSQSFYSTDTQYF. V is TRBV28 and J is TRBJ2-3; no reliable D call. The CDR3 contains 15 residues. The germline V gene encodes CDR1 MDHEN and CDR2 SYDVKM. V lost 5 bases to trimming and J lost 0 bases, with 12 bases between them.

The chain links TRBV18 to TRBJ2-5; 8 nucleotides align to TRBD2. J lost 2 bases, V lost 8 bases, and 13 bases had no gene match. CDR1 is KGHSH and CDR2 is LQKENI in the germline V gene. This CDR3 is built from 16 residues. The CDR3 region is CASKPGAGGPQETQYF. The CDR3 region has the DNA TGTGCCAGCAAACCAGGGGCGGGGGGACCGCAAGAGACCCAGTACTTC.